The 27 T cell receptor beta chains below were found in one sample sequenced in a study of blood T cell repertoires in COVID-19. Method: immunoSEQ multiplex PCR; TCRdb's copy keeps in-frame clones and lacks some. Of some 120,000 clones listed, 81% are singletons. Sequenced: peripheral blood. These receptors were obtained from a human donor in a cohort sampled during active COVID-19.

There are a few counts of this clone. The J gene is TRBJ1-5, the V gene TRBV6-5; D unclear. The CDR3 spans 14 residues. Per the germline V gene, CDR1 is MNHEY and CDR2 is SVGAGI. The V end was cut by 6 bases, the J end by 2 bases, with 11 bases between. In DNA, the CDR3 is TGTGCCAGCAGCTTAACGGTGGGCAATCAGCCCCAGCATTTT. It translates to CASSLTVGNQPQHF.

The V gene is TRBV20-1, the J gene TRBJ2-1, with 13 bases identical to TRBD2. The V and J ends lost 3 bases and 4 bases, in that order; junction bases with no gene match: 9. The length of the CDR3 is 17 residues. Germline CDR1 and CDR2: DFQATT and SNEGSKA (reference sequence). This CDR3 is CSASVLRTSGGYNEQFF. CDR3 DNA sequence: TGCAGTGCTAGTGTACTACGGACTAGCGGGGGTTACAATGAGCAGTTCTTC.

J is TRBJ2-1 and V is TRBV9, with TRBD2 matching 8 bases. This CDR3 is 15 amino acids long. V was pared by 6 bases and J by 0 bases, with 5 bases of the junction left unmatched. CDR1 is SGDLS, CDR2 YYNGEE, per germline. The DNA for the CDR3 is TGTGCCAGCAATAGCGGGACTGGCTCCTACAATGAGCAGTTCTTC. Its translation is CASNSGTGSYNEQFF.

This CDR3 is CASSLGVSSTDTQYF. CDR3 in DNA: TGTGCCAGCAGCTTAGGTGTGTCGAGCACAGATACGCAGTATTTT. The V and J genes are TRBV11-2 and TRBJ2-3; D ambiguous. This CDR3 comprises 15 residues. V gave up 1 base and J gave up 0 bases, with 8 bases separating them. Germline loops: CDR1 SGHAT, CDR2 FQNNGV.

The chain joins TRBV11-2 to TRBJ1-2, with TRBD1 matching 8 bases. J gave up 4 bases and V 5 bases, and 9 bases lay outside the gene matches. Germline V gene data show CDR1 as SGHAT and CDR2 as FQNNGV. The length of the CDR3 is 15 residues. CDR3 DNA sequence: TGTGCCAGCAGCGCGCGACAGGGGACCAGCTATGGCTACACCTTC. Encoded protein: CASSARQGTSYGYTF.

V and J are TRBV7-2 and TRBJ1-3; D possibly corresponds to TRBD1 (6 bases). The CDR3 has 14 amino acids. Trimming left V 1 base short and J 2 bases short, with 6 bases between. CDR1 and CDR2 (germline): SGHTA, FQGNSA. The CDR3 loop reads CASSLGQAGNTIYF. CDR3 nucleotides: TGTGCCAGCAGCTTAGGACAGGCTGGAAACACCATATATTTT.

CDR3 protein: CASSSIPGAYEQYF. The CDR3 DNA reads as TGTGCCAGCAGCTCAATCCCGGGGGCCTACGAGCAGTACTTC. The V call is TRBV7-9, the J call TRBJ2-7, with a possible D match to TRBD2 (6 bases). Per the germline V gene, CDR1 is SEHNR and CDR2 is FQNEAQ (reference sequence). V was clipped by 4 bases and J by 2 bases, with 12 bases between them. The CDR3 consists of 14 residues. Drawing the rest from reference TRBV7-9 and TRBJ2-7, the complete variable domain is DTGVSQNPRHKITKRGQNVTFRCDPISEHNRLYWYRQTLGQGPEFLTYFQNEAQLEKSRLLSDRFSAERPKGSFSTLEIQRTEQGDSAMYLCASSSIPGAYEQYFGPGTRLTVT.

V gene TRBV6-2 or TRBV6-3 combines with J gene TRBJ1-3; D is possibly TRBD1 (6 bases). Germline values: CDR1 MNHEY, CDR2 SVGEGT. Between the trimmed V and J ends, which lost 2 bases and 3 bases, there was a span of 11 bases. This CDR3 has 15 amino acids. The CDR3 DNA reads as TGTGCCAGCAGTTACGCCGGGACACTTGGAAACACCATATATTTT. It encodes CASSYAGTLGNTIYF.

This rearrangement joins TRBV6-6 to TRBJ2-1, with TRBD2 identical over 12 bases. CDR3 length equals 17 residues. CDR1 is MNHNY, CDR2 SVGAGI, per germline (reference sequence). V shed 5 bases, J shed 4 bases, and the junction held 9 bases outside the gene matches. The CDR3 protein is CASSPLAGGPTYNEQFF. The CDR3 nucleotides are TGTGCCAGCAGTCCTCTAGCGGGGGGGCCTACATACAATGAGCAGTTCTTC.

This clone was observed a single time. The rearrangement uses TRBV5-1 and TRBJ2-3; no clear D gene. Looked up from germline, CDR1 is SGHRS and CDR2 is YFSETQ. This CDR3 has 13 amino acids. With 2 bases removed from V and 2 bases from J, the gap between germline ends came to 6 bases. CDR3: CASSFTVTDTQYF. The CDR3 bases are TGCGCCAGCAGCTTCACAGTCACAGATACGCAGTATTTT.

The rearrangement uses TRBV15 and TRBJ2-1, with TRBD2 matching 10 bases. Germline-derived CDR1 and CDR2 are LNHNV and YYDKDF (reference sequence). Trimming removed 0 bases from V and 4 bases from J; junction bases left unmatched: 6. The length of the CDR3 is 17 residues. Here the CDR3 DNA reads TGTGCCACCAGCAGAGAGAGGCCTAGCGGGAGTTACAATGAGCAGTTCTTC. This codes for CATSRERPSGSYNEQFF.

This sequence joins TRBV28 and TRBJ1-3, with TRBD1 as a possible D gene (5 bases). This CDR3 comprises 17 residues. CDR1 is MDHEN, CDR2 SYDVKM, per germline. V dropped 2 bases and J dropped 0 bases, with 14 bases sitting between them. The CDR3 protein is CASSLRGSPHSGNTIYF. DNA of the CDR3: TGTGCCAGCAGTTTAAGGGGCAGTCCCCACTCTGGAAACACCATATATTTT.

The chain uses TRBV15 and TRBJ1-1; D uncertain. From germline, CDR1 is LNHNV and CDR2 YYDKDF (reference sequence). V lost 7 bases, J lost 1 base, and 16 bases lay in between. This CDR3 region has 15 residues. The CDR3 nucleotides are TGTGCCACCACCCCCCCCGGGGTTCCGAACACTGAAGCTTTCTTT. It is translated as CATTPPGVPNTEAFF.

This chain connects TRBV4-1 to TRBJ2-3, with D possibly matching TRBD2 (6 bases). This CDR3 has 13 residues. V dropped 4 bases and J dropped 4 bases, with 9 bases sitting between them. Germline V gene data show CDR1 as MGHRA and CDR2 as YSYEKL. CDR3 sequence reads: CASSLAASDTQYF. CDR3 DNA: TGCGCCAGCAGCCTAGCGGCCTCAGATACGCAGTATTTT.

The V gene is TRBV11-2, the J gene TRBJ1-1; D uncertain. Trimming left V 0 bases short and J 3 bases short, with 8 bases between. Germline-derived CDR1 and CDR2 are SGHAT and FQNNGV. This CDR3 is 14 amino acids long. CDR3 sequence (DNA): TGTGCCAGCAGCTTAGACATACATTACACTGAAGCTTTCTTT. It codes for CASSLDIHYTEAFF.

CDR3 coding DNA: TGTGCCAGCAGCGTAGGAGGGAAGAAAGGCGAGCAGTACTTC. This gives the protein CASSVGGKKGEQYF. The rearrangement links TRBV9 to TRBJ2-7, with a weak D call TRBD2 (5 bases). CDR3 length equals 14 residues. Trimming took 0 bases from V and 6 from J, leaving 13 bases between them. Germline-derived CDR1 and CDR2 are SGDLS and YYNGEE.

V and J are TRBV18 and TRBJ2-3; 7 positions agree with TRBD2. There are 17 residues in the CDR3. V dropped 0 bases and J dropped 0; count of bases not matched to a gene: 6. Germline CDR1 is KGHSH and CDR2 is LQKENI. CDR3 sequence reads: CASSPPGGGRSTDTQYF. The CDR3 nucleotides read TGTGCCAGCTCACCACCGGGGGGGGGAAGGAGCACAGATACGCAGTATTTT.

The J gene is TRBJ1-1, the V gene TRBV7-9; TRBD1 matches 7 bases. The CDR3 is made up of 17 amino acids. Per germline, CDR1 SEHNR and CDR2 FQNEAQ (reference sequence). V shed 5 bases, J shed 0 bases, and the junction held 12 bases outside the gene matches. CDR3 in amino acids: CASSPQRGGAVNTEAFF. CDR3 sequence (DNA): TGTGCCAGCAGCCCTCAACGAGGGGGCGCGGTGAACACTGAAGCTTTCTTT.

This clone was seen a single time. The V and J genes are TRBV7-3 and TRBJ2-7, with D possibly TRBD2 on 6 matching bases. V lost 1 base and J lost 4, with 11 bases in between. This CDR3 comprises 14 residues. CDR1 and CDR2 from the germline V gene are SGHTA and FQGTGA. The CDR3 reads CASSLNPGGYEQYF. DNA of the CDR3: TGTGCCAGCAGCTTAAATCCCGGGGGATACGAGCAGTACTTC.

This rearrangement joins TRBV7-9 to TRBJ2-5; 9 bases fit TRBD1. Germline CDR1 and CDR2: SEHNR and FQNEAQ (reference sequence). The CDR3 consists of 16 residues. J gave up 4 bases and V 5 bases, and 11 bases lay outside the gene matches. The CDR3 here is CASSKSGTGFRETQYF. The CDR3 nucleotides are TGTGCCAGCAGCAAATCCGGGACAGGGTTTCGAGAGACCCAGTACTTC.

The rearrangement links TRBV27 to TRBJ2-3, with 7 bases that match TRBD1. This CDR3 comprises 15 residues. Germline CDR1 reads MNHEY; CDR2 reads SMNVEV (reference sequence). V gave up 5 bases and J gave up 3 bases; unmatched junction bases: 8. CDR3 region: CASSRQGGTTDTQYF. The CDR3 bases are TGTGCCAGCAGTCGACAGGGTGGGACGACAGATACGCAGTATTTT.

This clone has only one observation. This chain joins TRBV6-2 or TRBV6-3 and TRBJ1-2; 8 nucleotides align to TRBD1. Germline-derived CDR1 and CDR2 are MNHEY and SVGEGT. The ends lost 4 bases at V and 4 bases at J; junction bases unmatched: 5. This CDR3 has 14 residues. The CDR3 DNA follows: TGTGCCAGCAGTTTTACAGGGGGAGGCTATGGCTACACCTTC. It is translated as CASSFTGGGYGYTF.

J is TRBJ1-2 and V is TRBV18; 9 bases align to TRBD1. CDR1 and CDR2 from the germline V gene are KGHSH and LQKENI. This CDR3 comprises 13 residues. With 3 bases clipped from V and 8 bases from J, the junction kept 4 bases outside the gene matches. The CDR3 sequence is CASSPRTGEGYTF. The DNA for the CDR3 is TGTGCCAGCTCACCCCGGACAGGGGAAGGCTACACCTTC.

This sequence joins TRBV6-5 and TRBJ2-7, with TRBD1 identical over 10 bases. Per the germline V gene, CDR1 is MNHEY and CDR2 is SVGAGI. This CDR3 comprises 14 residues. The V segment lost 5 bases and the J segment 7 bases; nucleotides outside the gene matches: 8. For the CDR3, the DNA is TGTGCCAGCAGTCCCGGGACAGGGGACGCAGAGCAGTACTTC. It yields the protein CASSPGTGDAEQYF.

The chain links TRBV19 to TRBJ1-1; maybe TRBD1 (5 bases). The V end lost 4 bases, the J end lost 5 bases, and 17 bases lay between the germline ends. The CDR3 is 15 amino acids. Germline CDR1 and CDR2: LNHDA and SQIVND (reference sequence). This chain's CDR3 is CASSTRPGIGTEAFF. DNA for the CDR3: TGTGCCAGTAGTACCCGCCCAGGGATAGGGACTGAAGCTTTCTTT. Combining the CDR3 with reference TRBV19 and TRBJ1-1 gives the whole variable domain DGGITQSPKYLFRKEGQNVTLSCEQNLNHDAMYWYRQDPGQGLRLIYYSQIVNDFQKGDIAEGYSVSREKKESFPLTVTSAQKNPTAFYLCASSTRPGIGTEAFFGQGTRLTVV.

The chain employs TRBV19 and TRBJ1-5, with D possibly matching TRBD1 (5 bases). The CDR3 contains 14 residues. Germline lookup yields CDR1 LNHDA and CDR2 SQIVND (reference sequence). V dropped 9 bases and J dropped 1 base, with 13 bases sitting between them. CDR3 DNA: TGTGCCAGCGATGACAGACCAAGCAATCAGCCCCAGCATTTT. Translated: CASDDRPSNQPQHF. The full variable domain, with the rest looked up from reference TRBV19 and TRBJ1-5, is DGGITQSPKYLFRKEGQNVTLSCEQNLNHDAMYWYRQDPGQGLRLIYYSQIVNDFQKGDIAEGYSVSREKKESFPLTVTSAQKNPTAFYLCASDDRPSNQPQHFGDGTRLSIL.

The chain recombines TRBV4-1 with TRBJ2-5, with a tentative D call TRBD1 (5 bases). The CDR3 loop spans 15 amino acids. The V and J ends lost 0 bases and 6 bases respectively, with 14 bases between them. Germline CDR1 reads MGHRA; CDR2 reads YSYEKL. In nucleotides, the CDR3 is TGCGCCAGCAGCCAAGATCGGCAGGGAAGAAAGACCCAGTACTTC. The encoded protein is CASSQDRQGRKTQYF.